These T cell receptor beta chains were read from a single sample in a study of cytomegalovirus exposure and HLA in healthy donors. Sequenced by immunoSEQ multiplex PCR; TCRdb stores in-frame clones only, minus some. The data show some 110,000 clones, with under 80% seen just once and around 10% held by the top ten. Sequencing input: PBMCs. The receptor set was obtained from a woman in her 50s in good health and CMV-seropositive. CDR3s include the opening cysteine and the closing phenylalanine or tryptophan. The D gene is left open where the match is weak. A clone size is listed for some rows: how often the clone was seen (once, few, many), or a class if it is expanded.

TRBJ2-4	TRBD1	few	TRBV4-1	TGCGCCAGCAGCCAAGATTCGCACACAGGGGTAGCCAAAAACATTCAGTACTTC	CASSQDSHTGVAKNIQYF
TRBJ2-7	TRBD1	NA	TRBV15	TGTGCCACCAACGACAGGGGGCTCGAGCAGTACTTC	CATNDRGLEQYF
TRBJ1-2	TRBD1	NA	TRBV19	TGTGCCAGTAGGGAGACAGGGGGCGCCGACTATGGCTACACCTTC	CASRETGGADYGYTF
TRBJ2-2	TRBD2	NA	TRBV5-6	TGTGCCAGCAGCTTGGATCTAGCGGGGGGAGCGAACACCGGGGAGCTGTTTTTT	CASSLDLAGGANTGELFF
TRBJ2-7	NA	NA	TRBV7-2	TGTGCCAGCAGCTTAGTTAGCTACGAGCAGTACTTC	CASSLVSYEQYF
TRBJ2-2	TRBD2	NA	TRBV7-8	TGTGCCAGCAGCATGGAACTAGCGGGGGTCACCGGGGAGCTGTTTTTT	CASSMELAGVTGELFF
TRBJ2-5	NA	NA	TRBV5-8	TGTGCCAGCAGCTTGGGACAGGCTTGGGGGACCCAGTACTTC	CASSLGQAWGTQYF
TRBJ2-5	TRBD1	NA	TRBV4-2	TGTGCCAGCAGCCAAGATGTGACAGGGGGTAGGGAGACCCAGTACTTC	CASSQDVTGGRETQYF
TRBJ2-7	TRBD1	NA	TRBV6-5	TGTGCCAGCAGTTGGTTCAGACAGGGGGCGCGGTACGAGCAGTACTTC	CASSWFRQGARYEQYF
TRBJ2-2	NA	few	TRBV7-8	TGTGCCAGCAGCTTATATGGCCGGGAGCTGTTTTTT	CASSLYGRELFF
TRBJ2-2	NA	NA	TRBV5-4	TGTGCCAGCAGCTTGAAGACGGGAGAGGAGACCGGGGAGCTGTTTTTT	CASSLKTGEETGELFF
TRBJ1-1	TRBD1	NA	TRBV18	TGTGCCAGCTCACCACCGGGACAGGCGAACACTGAAGCTTTCTTT	CASSPPGQANTEAFF
TRBJ1-1	NA	NA	TRBV7-9	TGTGCCAGCAGCTTAGCGCGTCCGGGAGCCGATGGCACTGAAGCTTTCTTT	CASSLARPGADGTEAFF
TRBJ1-4	TRBD1	NA	TRBV28	TGTGCCAGCAGTTCCTGGGACAGGGACGGAAAACTGTTTTTT	CASSSWDRDGKLFF
TRBJ1-1	NA	NA	TRBV27	TGTGCCAGCAGATACGGGAGGAACACTGAAGCTTTCTTT	CASRYGRNTEAFF
TRBJ2-3	NA	NA	TRBV9	TGTGCCAGCAGCGGCCCACAGAGCACAGATACGCAGTATTTT	CASSGPQSTDTQYF
TRBJ2-6	NA	NA	TRBV7-2	TGTGCCAGCAGCTTAGAGTCGGGGTCTGGGGCCAACGTCCTGACTTTC	CASSLESGSGANVLTF